This T cell receptor beta chain was documented in a study of cytomegalovirus exposure and HLA in healthy donors. Overall study results and limits: While the bulk of TCR sequences proved rare, some public TCRs turned up in many donors. Some V segments, TRBV6-2 and TRBV6-3 among them, were indistinguishable and were therefore excluded.

With respect to this clone: Its antigen is not known.

It was with 60 Vbeta and 13 Jbeta primers that the PCR ran. In the study's own analysis: In a later analysis, of around 83 million unique beta chains, around 11 million appeared in at least two donors. Some clones are missing from TCRdb's copy, which holds only in-frame ones; the method was immunoSEQ multiplex PCR. V and J calls plus clone size are reproduced from that table; the DNA served to infer D and trimming. Among under 200,000 clones listed, roughly 78% were seen once. The V end was cut by 5 bases, the J end by 0 bases, with 11 bases between. This CDR3 spans 15 amino acids. Germline V CDR1 and CDR2: LNHDA, SQIVND (reference sequence).

The source of this sequence is a woman in her 30s in good health and CMV-seropositive. Input material: PBMCs. The V call is TRBV19, the J call TRBJ1-5; D is unclear. The CDR3 here is CASSPGEGSNQPQHF. In DNA form, the CDR3 reads TGTGCCAGTAGTCCTGGTGAGGGTAGCAATCAGCCCCAGCATTTT.